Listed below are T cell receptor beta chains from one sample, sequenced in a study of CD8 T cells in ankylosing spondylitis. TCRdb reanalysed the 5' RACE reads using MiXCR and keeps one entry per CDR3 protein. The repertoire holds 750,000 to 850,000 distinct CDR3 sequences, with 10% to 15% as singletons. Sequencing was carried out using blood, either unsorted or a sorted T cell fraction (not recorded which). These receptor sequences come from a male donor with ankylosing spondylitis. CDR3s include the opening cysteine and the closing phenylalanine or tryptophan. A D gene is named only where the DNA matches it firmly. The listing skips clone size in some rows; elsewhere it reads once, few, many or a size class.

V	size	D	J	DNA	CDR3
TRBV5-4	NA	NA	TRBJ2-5	TGTGCCAGCAGCTTGGACCCGCGGGCCTCGCAAGAGACCCAGTACTTC	CASSLDPRASQETQYF
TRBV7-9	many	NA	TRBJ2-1	TGTGCCAGCAGCACCCTAGGGAGAAAACACAATGAGCAGTTCTTC	CASSTLGRKHNEQFF
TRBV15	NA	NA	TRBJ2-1	TGTGCCACCAGCAGAGAAAGGGGGAGGTGGCAGTTCTTC	CATSRERGRWQFF
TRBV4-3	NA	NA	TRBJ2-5	TGCGCCAGCAGCCCCAGGGTAGACCTTGAGACCCAGTACTTC	CASSPRVDLETQYF
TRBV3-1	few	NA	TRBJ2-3	TGTGCCAGCAGCCAAATGGAGAACACGCAGTATTTT	CASSQMENTQYF
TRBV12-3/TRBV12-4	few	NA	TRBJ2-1	TGTGCCAGCAGCGTGGGGGACAATGAGCAGTTCTTC	CASSVGDNEQFF
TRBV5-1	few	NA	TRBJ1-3	TGCGCCAGCAGCTTGACCAACTCTGGAAACACCATATATTTT	CASSLTNSGNTIYF
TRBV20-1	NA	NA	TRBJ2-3	TGCAGTGCTAGAGGGTCTACGCAGTATTTT	CSARGSTQYF
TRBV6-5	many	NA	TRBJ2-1	TGTGCCAGCAGTATACGACAAGGGTTGGGGAATGAGCAGTTCTTC	CASSIRQGLGNEQFF
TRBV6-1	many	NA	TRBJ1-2	TGTGCCAGCAGTCCTCCTCAGGGGTCCGGCTACACCTTC	CASSPPQGSGYTF
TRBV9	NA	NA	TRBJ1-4	TGTGCCAGCAGCGTCAGTGTCCGTAATGAAAAACTGTTTTTT	CASSVSVRNEKLFF
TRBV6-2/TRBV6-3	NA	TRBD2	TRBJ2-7	TGTGCCAGCATGGTGCGAGCGGGACTCTCCTACGAGCAGTACTTC	CASMVRAGLSYEQYF
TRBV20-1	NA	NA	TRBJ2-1	TGCAGTGCTAGGAGTAGGTTGGCCCAGCAGTTCTTC	CSARSRLAQQFF
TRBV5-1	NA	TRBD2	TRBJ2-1	TGCGCCAGCAGCTTCTCCACTAGCGGGGCCAATGAGCAGTTCTTC	CASSFSTSGANEQFF
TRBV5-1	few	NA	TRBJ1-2	TGCGCCAGCAGCTCTATTGACGGGTATGGCTACACCTTC	CASSSIDGYGYTF
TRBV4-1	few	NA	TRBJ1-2	TGCGCCAGCAGGAAATATTCAACTGTGTCGGGAGGCTACACCTTC	CASRKYSTVSGGYTF